This T cell receptor (beta chain) was recorded in a study of blood T cell repertoires in COVID-19. Some clones are missing from TCRdb's copy, which holds only in-frame ones; the method was immunoSEQ multiplex PCR. Of about 170,000 clones listed, under 85% are singletons. Germline assignment: CDR1 KGHSH and CDR2 LQKENI. This CDR3 is built from 15 residues. V lost 3 bases and J lost 3; bases outside the gene matches: 6. The specimen sequenced was peripheral blood. This TCR was recovered from a man older than 75 with COVID-19, enrolled during active disease. The V call is TRBV18, the J call TRBJ1-2; 8 bases agree with TRBD1. The CDR3 protein is CASSPDRVNDYGYTF. CDR3 in DNA: TGTGCCAGCTCACCGGACAGGGTGAATGACTATGGCTACACCTTC. Filled out from reference TRBV18 and TRBJ1-2, the complete variable domain reads NAGVMQNPRHLVRRRGQEARLRCSPMKGHSHVYWYRQLPEEGLKFMVYLQKENIIDESGMPKERFSAEFPKEGPSILRIQQVVRGDSAAYFCASSPDRVNDYGYTFGSGTRLTVV.